The rows below give T cell receptor beta chains drawn from one sample of a study of shared clonotypes between healthy human individuals. Only in-frame clones appear in the TCRdb table, and some are missing; sequencing was by immunoSEQ multiplex PCR. The sample includes over 2 million clones, 95% of them seen just once. Sequencing used naive CD4+ T cells sorted from blood. These receptors all come from a man aged 18 to 35 in good health. Each CDR3 is given with its conserved first and last residue. A D gene is named only where the DNA matches it firmly. Only part of the rows carry a size: once, few, many, or a class if the clone is expanded.

abundance | j_gene | v_gene | d_gene | CDR3nt | CDR3aa
once | TRBJ2-5 | TRBV11-2 | TRBD2 | TGTGCCAGCAGCTTAGGACTAGCTGTTGAGACCCAGTACTTC | CASSLGLAVETQYF
few | TRBJ1-5 | TRBV23-1 | - | TGCGCCAGCAGTCAATCGGACCGCGAACGTGGTCAGCCCCAGCATTTT | CASSQSDRERGQPQHF
- | TRBJ2-1 | TRBV18 | - | TGTGCCAGCTCACCACGGGGTAGCTCCTACAATGAGCAGTTCTTC | CASSPRGSSYNEQFF
- | TRBJ2-3 | TRBV2 | - | TGTGCCAGCAAGGCGGGGCTAAACACAGATACGCAGTATTTT | CASKAGLNTDTQYF
- | TRBJ2-7 | TRBV5-4 | TRBD2 | TGTGCCAGCAGTTCGGGCGGGAGAGGATCCTACGAGCAGTACTTC | CASSSGGRGSYEQYF
- | TRBJ1-4 | TRBV7-2 | TRBD1 | TGTGCCAGCAGCCGACAGGGAGCTAATGAAAAACTGTTTTTT | CASSRQGANEKLFF
- | TRBJ1-1 | TRBV7-2 | TRBD1 | TGTGCCAGCAGCAGCGGATGGGACAGGGGGCGGTTCTCTGAAGCTTTCTTT | CASSSGWDRGRFSEAFF
once | TRBJ2-7 | TRBV4-3 | TRBD2 | TGCGCCAGCAGCCGAGGACTAGCGGGTCTCTACGAGCAGTACTTC | CASSRGLAGLYEQYF
- | TRBJ2-5 | TRBV11-2 | TRBD2 | TGTGCCAGCAGCCAGACGACTAGCGGGATACCAGAGACCCAGTACTTC | CASSQTTSGIPETQYF
- | TRBJ2-7 | TRBV18 | TRBD2 | TGTGCCAGCTCACCGCAGACTAGCGGCTTAACCTACGAGCAGTACTTC | CASSPQTSGLTYEQYF
- | TRBJ1-2 | TRBV7-2 | - | TGTGCCAGCAGCTTAGTGGCAGTGGATGGCTACACCTTC | CASSLVAVDGYTF
- | TRBJ2-7 | TRBV29-1 | TRBD1 | TGCAGCGTTGCTCCGGGACAGGGCGCCTACGAGCAGTACTTC | CSVAPGQGAYEQYF
- | TRBJ1-6 | TRBV5-1 | TRBD1 | TGCGCCAGCAGCGCATTTTCACAGGGGGCTGGTAATTCACCCCTCCACTTT | CASSAFSQGAGNSPLHF
- | TRBJ2-3 | TRBV7-2 | - | TGTGCCAGCAGCAATCGGGACTCTTGGGCAGATACGCAGTATTTT | CASSNRDSWADTQYF
- | TRBJ1-5 | TRBV2 | - | TGTGCCAGCAGTACGCGGATAAATCAGCCCCAGCATTTT | CASSTRINQPQHF
- | TRBJ1-2 | TRBV28 | TRBD1 | TGTGCCAGCAGGTTAATCCGGGACAGGGGGCGACATCTCCGATATGGCTACACCTTC | CASRLIRDRGRHLRYGYTF
- | TRBJ1-3 | TRBV6-1 | TRBD1 | TGTGCCAGCAGTGAAGCGATGGGGACAGGGTTCGGAAACACCATATATTTT | CASSEAMGTGFGNTIYF
- | TRBJ2-2 | TRBV4-3 | - | TGCGCCAGCAGTAGAACGGGTTCCGGGGAGCTGTTTTTT | CASSRTGSGELFF
- | TRBJ2-7 | TRBV5-1 | TRBD1 | TGCGCCAGCAGCGGGACAGACTACTACGAGCAGTACTTC | CASSGTDYYEQYF
- | TRBJ1-6 | TRBV11-2 | - | TGTGCCAGCAGCTTATCTCCGGTCGGATCCCCAAATTCACCCCTCCACTTT | CASSLSPVGSPNSPLHF
- | TRBJ1-4 | TRBV6-6 | - | TGTGCCAGCAGTTACGAGTGGGGTAATGAAAAACTGTTTTTT | CASSYEWGNEKLFF
- | TRBJ1-3 | TRBV4-1 | - | TGCGCCAGCAGCCCGCCTCCGGGGGCGATTGGAAACACCATATATTTT | CASSPPPGAIGNTIYF
- | TRBJ1-2 | TRBV28 | - | TGTGCCAGCAGCCCGCCCATAGGGTATGGCTACACCTTC | CASSPPIGYGYTF
- | TRBJ2-2 | TRBV5-1 | TRBD2 | TGCGCCAGCAGCCCAGCGGGACTATCACACACCGGGGAGCTGTTTTTT | CASSPAGLSHTGELFF
- | TRBJ2-5 | TRBV7-9 | - | TGTGCCAGCAGCTTAGTAGCGGTGGGGGAGACCCAGTACTTC | CASSLVAVGETQYF
- | TRBJ2-3 | TRBV30 | - | TGTGCCTGGATTGAGATTTACACAGATACGCAGTATTTT | CAWIEIYTDTQYF
- | TRBJ1-5 | TRBV9 | - | TGTGCCAGCAGCGTCCAGCGGGCAGGTCAGCCCCAGCATTTT | CASSVQRAGQPQHF
- | TRBJ1-4 | TRBV9 | TRBD1 | TGTGCCAGCAGCGTAGAGGAGACAGGGTCTGAAAAACTGTTTTTT | CASSVEETGSEKLFF
- | TRBJ1-5 | TRBV7-9 | - | TGTGCCAGCAGCTTATCGGGGGTTGGCAATCAGCCCCAGCATTTT | CASSLSGVGNQPQHF
- | TRBJ1-5 | TRBV7-5 | - | TGTGCCAGAAGCCTTCCTCCCGGGACAGGGTATAGCAATCAGCCCCAGCATTTT | CARSLPPGTGYSNQPQHF
- | TRBJ2-5 | TRBV11-2 | TRBD2 | TGTGCCAGCAGCCGCGGACTAGCGGGAGTGGGGGAGACCCAGTACTTC | CASSRGLAGVGETQYF
- | TRBJ1-1 | TRBV7-3 | TRBD1 | TGTGCCAGCAGCTTAAACCCAGGGGGCGTTTTCGGCACTGAAGCTTTCTTT | CASSLNPGGVFGTEAFF
- | TRBJ2-7 | TRBV14 | TRBD1 | TGTGCCAGCAGTCCTCCCGGGACAGGACGCTACGAGCAGTACTTC | CASSPPGTGRYEQYF
- | TRBJ2-7 | TRBV6-5 | - | TGTGCCACCCAGTTTTCCGCTTACGAGCAGTACTTC | CATQFSAYEQYF
- | TRBJ2-1 | TRBV30 | TRBD1 | TGTGCCTGGAGTGGTGACAGGGGAGGTTACAATGAGCAGTTCTTC | CAWSGDRGGYNEQFF
- | TRBJ2-5 | TRBV19 | - | TGTGCCAGTAGTATAGGCACCACGCGCCAAGAGACCCAGTACTTC | CASSIGTTRQETQYF
- | TRBJ2-1 | TRBV5-4 | - | TGTGCCAGCAGCGCCGGGACTCGGGATGAGCAGTTCTTC | CASSAGTRDEQFF
- | TRBJ1-5 | TRBV6-1 | - | TGTGCCAGCAGTGAGCTAATCGGCCAGAGCAATCAGCCCCAGCATTTT | CASSELIGQSNQPQHF
- | TRBJ2-5 | TRBV5-1 | - | TGCGCCAGCAGCTTGGAAGGGGGGGAGACCCAGTACTTC | CASSLEGGETQYF
- | TRBJ2-3 | TRBV10-3 | TRBD2 | TGTGCCATCAGTGGAGCGGGAGTGAGGGCAGATACGCAGTATTTT | CAISGAGVRADTQYF